The present TCR beta chain was sequenced within a study of blood T cell repertoires in COVID-19. Profiling relied on immunoSEQ multiplex PCR, and the TCRdb table lists in-frame clones only, not all of them. Here the sample spans about 160,000 clones, roughly 91% being singletons. The CDR3 runs 15 residues. The germline V gene has CDR1 KGHDR and CDR2 SFDVKD. V lost 4 bases and J lost 6, with 14 bases in between. The specimen sequenced was peripheral blood. This clonotype was sampled from a man younger than 30 with acute or convalescent COVID-19. V and J are TRBV24-1 and TRBJ1-4, with no clear D. CDR3: CATSESPPSDEKLFF. As DNA, the CDR3 is TGTGCCACCAGTGAATCCCCCCCCTCCGATGAAAAACTGTTTTTT.